These 24 T cell receptor beta chains were all obtained from the same sample, sequenced in a study of blood T cells in healthy people across ages. Sample-barcoded 5' priming and a J-beta primer mix drove a second PCR of roughly 6 to 12 cycles. One entry per CDR3 protein results from TCRdb running MiXCR on the 5' RACE reads. The sample comprises over 950,000 distinct CDR3 sequences, 35% to 45% of which are singletons, and about 12% rests with the top ten. The material sequenced was blood. The origin of the receptors is a man between 18 and 35 years old in good health.

This clonotype was detected only once. At one end the junction does not follow the germline gene, possibly because of a read error. The gene calls are TRBV19 and TRBJ2-1; D is perhaps TRBD1 or TRBD2 (5 bases each). The CDR3 spans 15 residues. CDR1 and CDR2 (germline): LNHDA, SQIVND (reference sequence). CDR3 nucleotide sequence: TGTGCCAGTAGTATAGGACAGACTAATGTAAATGAGCAGTTTTTC. Translated, it gives CASSIGQTNVNEQFF.

This clonotype was counted a few times. The rearrangement joins TRBV9 to TRBJ1-2; D remains unclear. Trimming stripped 0 bases from V and 0 bases from J, with 9 bases between. CDR3 length equals 15 residues. CDR1 and CDR2 (germline): SGDLS, YYNGEE. CDR3 amino acids: CASSVGLDANYGYTF. The CDR3 DNA sequence: TGTGCCAGCAGCGTAGGGTTAGATGCTAACTATGGCTACACCTTC.

This clonotype was recorded once. Given a much more abundant clone one base away, this may be a read error. The chain couples TRBV7-2 to TRBJ1-4; weak D call: TRBD1 (5 bases). This CDR3 is 14 amino acids long. Germline CDR1 reads SGHTA; CDR2 reads FQGNSA. The ends were cut back, 4 bases at V and 4 bases at J, with 10 bases in the middle. The CDR3 DNA sequence: TGTGCCAGCAGCTCCGACGGGGGTAATGAAAAACTGTTTTTT. Protein sequence: CASSSDGGNEKLFF.

Regarding this clonotype: A much larger clone lies a single base off, so this may be a read error. The genes are TRBV29-1 and TRBJ2-1; 9 positions agree with TRBD2. The last part of the DNA fits TRBJ2-7 better; the J call may be wrong. This CDR3 comprises 14 residues. Germline CDR1 is SQVTM and CDR2 is ANQGSEA. In nucleotides, the CDR3 is TGCAGCGCTACGGGACTAGCCTTATACAATGAGCAGTACTTC. As protein: CSATGLALYNEQYF.

A note on this clonotype: The conserved final phenylalanine or tryptophan is absent from the CDR3, which likely points to a read error. The chain uses TRBV11-1 and TRBJ2-1; D ambiguous. Germline CDR1 reads SGHAT; CDR2 reads FQDESV (reference sequence). The germline V and J ends were trimmed by 5 bases and 7 bases, with 15 bases remaining between them. The CDR3 loop spans 14 amino acids. Here the CDR3 DNA reads TGTGCCAGCAGCCTCCCCCCAGCGACTAATGAGCAGTTCCTC. This gives the protein CASSLPPATNEQFL.

This clonotype has only a few counts. For the CDR3, the DNA is TGTGCCAGCAGCTTGGTGGGACAGGGTACCACTAATGAAAAACTGTTTTTT. Translating it yields CASSLVGQGTTNEKLFF. The V and J genes are TRBV5-5 and TRBJ1-4, with 9 bases fitting TRBD1. The CDR3 runs to 17 residues. V trimming: 0 bases; J trimming: 2 bases; junction bases outside the gene matches: 5. Germline assignment: CDR1 SGHKS and CDR2 YYEKEE (reference sequence).

The V call is TRBV4-2, the J call TRBJ2-3, with TRBD1 identical over 9 bases. After removal of 2 bases from V and 4 bases from J, the junction contained 4 bases not matched to a gene. The CDR3 is 15 amino acids. Per the germline V gene, CDR1 is LGHNA and CDR2 is YNFKEQ. The CDR3 sequence: CASSQRDRVADTQYF. CDR3 coding DNA: TGTGCCAGCAGCCAACGGGACAGGGTGGCAGATACGCAGTATTTT.

Details on this clonotype: At one end, the junction sequence differs from germline, possibly due to a read error. The V and J genes are TRBV9 and TRBJ2-1; 8 bases are a match to TRBD2. The CDR3 is made up of 17 amino acids. Per the germline V gene, CDR1 is SGDLS and CDR2 is YYNGEE. CDR3 region: CTSSVAWGTRDYNEQFF. CDR3 DNA sequence: TGTACCAGCAGCGTAGCTTGGGGGACTAGGGACTACAATGAGCAGTTCTTC.

The chain combines TRBV7-2 with TRBJ1-3; D is unclear. The V gene's germline CDR1 is SGHTA and CDR2 FQGNSA. The CDR3 covers 17 residues. V was pared by 5 bases and J by 1 base, with 18 bases between. For the CDR3, the DNA is TGTGCCAGCAGCCGACTCGGCAGCGTCTCTTCTGGAAACACCATATATTTT. Residues: CASSRLGSVSSGNTIYF.

This clonotype showed up just a few times. This chain joins TRBV2 and TRBJ2-3; TRBD1 matches at 7 bases. With 6 bases clipped from V and 3 bases from J, the junction kept 9 bases outside the gene matches. Germline-derived CDR1 and CDR2 are SNHLY and FYNNEI. The CDR3 spans 15 residues. The CDR3 sequence: CASSQFNRGTDTQYF. The DNA of the CDR3 is TGTGCCAGCAGCCAATTTAACAGGGGAACAGATACGCAGTATTTT.

This sequence joins TRBV20-1 and TRBJ1-2; D is perhaps TRBD1 (5 bases). The germline V gene encodes CDR1 DFQATT and CDR2 SNEGSKA (reference sequence). This CDR3 contains 14 residues. The V end lost 6 bases, the J end lost 4 bases, and 18 bases lay between the germline ends. The CDR3 DNA follows: TGCAGTGCCCCCCCTCAGGGTGAGAGCTATGGCTACACCTTC. It codes for CSAPPQGESYGYTF.

The chain has TRBV2 and TRBJ1-5, with a possible D match to TRBD1 (6 bases). With 6 bases removed from V and 9 bases from J, the gap between germline ends came to 12 bases. In germline, CDR1 is SNHLY, CDR2 FYNNEI. The length of the CDR3 is 12 residues. CDR3 residues: CASRDSIGPQHF. The CDR3, as DNA: TGTGCCAGCAGGGACAGCATAGGGCCCCAGCATTTT.

The rearrangement uses TRBV7-3 and TRBJ1-2; D is unresolved. Germline assignment: CDR1 SGHTA and CDR2 FQGTGA. V gave up 3 bases and J gave up 2 bases, with 13 bases separating them. This CDR3 region has 15 residues. The CDR3 region is CASSFSTRVNYGYTF. The CDR3 nucleotides are TGTGCCAGCAGCTTCTCCACCCGGGTAAACTATGGCTACACCTTC.

About this clonotype: The junction departs from germline at one end; a sequencing error may be responsible. The chain links TRBV7-7 to TRBJ2-4, with a tentative D call TRBD1 (5 bases). The assigned J gene may be wrong: the sequence end matches TRBJ2-5 better. The CDR3 contains 14 residues. Germline CDR1 SSHAT, CDR2 FNYEAQ (reference sequence). The chain's CDR3 is CASSPNPREETQYF. In DNA, the CDR3 is TGTGCTAGCAGCCCTAACCCCAGGGAAGAGACCCAGTACTTC.

In nucleotides, the CDR3 is TGTGCCAGCAGCCCGCCGCAGGGGGAATTATCTACGCAGTATTTT. The encoded protein is CASSPPQGELSTQYF. The chain is built from TRBV5-6 and TRBJ2-3; 7 positions agree with TRBD1. V shed 4 bases, J shed 8 bases, and the junction held 13 bases outside the gene matches. Germline CDR1 and CDR2: SGHDT and YYEEEE. The CDR3 runs 15 residues.

As to this clonotype: At one of its ends the junction is not consistent with the germline gene, which may arise from a read error. V is TRBV7-2 and J is TRBJ2-7; no definite D call. CDR3 length equals 12 residues. Germline CDR1 SGHTA, CDR2 FQGNSA. CDR3: CAGSQNSYEQYF. The CDR3 DNA reads TGTGCCGGCAGCCAAAACTCCTACGAGCAGTACTTC.

A few counts support this clonotype. This chain joins TRBV4-3 and TRBJ2-2; 8 positions match TRBD2. V shed 0 bases and J 5 bases; nucleotides not matched to a gene: 8. CDR1 and CDR2 from the germline V gene are LGHNA and YSLEER. The CDR3 has 17 residues. The CDR3 reads CASSQDRPRGETGELFF. The CDR3, as DNA: TGCGCCAGCAGCCAAGATCGACCGCGGGGGGAAACCGGGGAGCTGTTTTTT.

The chain is built from TRBV7-2 and TRBJ1-5; D call uncertain. Germline loops: CDR1 SGHTA, CDR2 FQGNSA. V was shortened by 1 base and J by 4 bases, with 14 bases between the two germline ends. The CDR3 contains 16 residues. CDR3 bases: TGTGCCAGCAGCTTAGGCGCGGCAGGAGAGAATCAGCCCCAGCATTTT. Translating gives CASSLGAAGENQPQHF.

This chain uses TRBV13 with TRBJ2-1, with 9 bases matching TRBD2. The germline V gene encodes CDR1 PRHDT and CDR2 FYEKMQ (reference sequence). V was pared by 5 bases and J by 7 bases, with 6 bases of the junction left unmatched. The CDR3 runs to 14 residues. The CDR3 is CASSPGLAGNEQFF. CDR3 DNA sequence: TGTGCCAGCAGCCCGGGACTAGCTGGGAATGAGCAGTTCTTC. The full variable domain, rest sourced from reference TRBV13 and TRBJ2-1, is AAGVIQSPRHLIKEKRETATLKCYPIPRHDTVYWYQQGPGQDPQFLISFYEKMQSDKGSIPDRFSAQQFSDYHSELNMSSLELGDSALYFCASSPGLAGNEQFFGPGTRLTVL.

V is TRBV12-3 or TRBV12-4 and J is TRBJ1-1, with D possibly being TRBD1 (5 bases). The CDR3 is made up of 14 amino acids. V was pared by 3 bases and J by 3 bases, with 11 bases between. DNA of the CDR3: TGTGCCAGCAGTTTTGGCAGGGTTGACACTGAAGCTTTCTTT. Translation gives CASSFGRVDTEAFF.

In this sample, this clonotype turned up a few times. This chain joins TRBV6-1 and TRBJ2-3, with 9 bases aligning to TRBD1. V lost 9 bases, J lost 1 base, and 5 bases stayed unmatched. Germline values: CDR1 MNHNS, CDR2 SASEGT. The CDR3 has 14 residues. This chain's CDR3 is CASFRDRGTDTQYF. In DNA, the CDR3 is TGTGCCAGTTTCCGGGACAGGGGCACAGATACGCAGTATTTT.

The chain combines TRBV10-3 with TRBJ2-7; D ambiguous. The V gene's germline CDR1 is ENHRY and CDR2 SYGVKD. The ends were cut back, 11 bases at V and 2 bases at J, with 13 bases in the middle. This CDR3 comprises 12 residues. The CDR3 coding sequence is TGTGCCCAACGGGCGGAAACCTACGAGCAGTACTTC. Protein product: CAQRAETYEQYF.

This chain joins TRBV3-1 and TRBJ2-5, with D unclear. The CDR3 consists of 15 residues. Per the germline V gene, CDR1 is LGHDT and CDR2 is YNNKEL (reference sequence). Trimming removed 0 bases at V and 1 base at J, with 9 bases between. The CDR3, as DNA: TGTGCCAGCAGCCAAGATGGACGTCGCCAAGAGACCCAGTACTTC. Its translation is CASSQDGRRQETQYF.

This clonotype was picked up one time. One junction end disagrees with the germline gene, perhaps due to a read error. The J gene is TRBJ1-6, the V gene TRBV3-1; the D gene is possibly TRBD1 (5 bases). The CDR3 extends over 14 amino acids. CDR1 is LGHDT and CDR2 is YNNKEL in the germline V gene (reference sequence). DNA of the CDR3: TGTGCCGGCAGAGACGGACACGGTAATTCACCCCTCCACTTT. Translating gives CAGRDGHGNSPLHF.